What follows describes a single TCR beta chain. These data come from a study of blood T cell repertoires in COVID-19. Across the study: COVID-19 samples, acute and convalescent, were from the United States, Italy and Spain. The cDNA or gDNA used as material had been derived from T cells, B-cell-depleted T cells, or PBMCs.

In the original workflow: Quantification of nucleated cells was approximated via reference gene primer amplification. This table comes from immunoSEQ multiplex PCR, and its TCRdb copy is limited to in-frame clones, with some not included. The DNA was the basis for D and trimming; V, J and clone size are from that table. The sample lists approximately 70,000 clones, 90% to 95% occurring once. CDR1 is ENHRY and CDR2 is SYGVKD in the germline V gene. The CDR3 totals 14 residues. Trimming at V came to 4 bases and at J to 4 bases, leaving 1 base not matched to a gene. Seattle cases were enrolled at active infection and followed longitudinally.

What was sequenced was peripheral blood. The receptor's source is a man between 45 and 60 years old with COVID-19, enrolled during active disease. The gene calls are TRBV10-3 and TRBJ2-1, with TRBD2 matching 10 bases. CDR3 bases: TGTGCCATCAGTGTTAGCGGGAGGTACAATGAGCAGTTCTTC. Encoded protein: CAISVSGRYNEQFF.